Detailed here is one T cell receptor beta chain. In the original processing: Amplified reference gene primers provided the basis for estimating nucleated cell counts. Clones were sequenced by immunoSEQ multiplex PCR, and TCRdb holds only the in-frame ones, with some missing. The V and J calls and clone size are taken from that table; D and trimming were inferred from the DNA. The sample records 180,000 or so clones, roughly 83% being singletons. This record belongs to a study of blood T cell repertoires in COVID-19. The study drew participants aged about 18 to 89 years from roughly 25 US areas. Input material: PBMCs or T cells enriched from blood (not recorded which). The clonotype originates from a woman in her 30s who had recovered from COVID-19.

The CDR3 DNA follows: TGTGCCAGCAGCCCCACGGGAGTAGACAATGAGCAGTTCTTC. Translating it yields CASSPTGVDNEQFF. The J gene is TRBJ2-1, the V gene TRBV3-1 (or the pseudogene TRBV3-2); D is possibly TRBD2 (6 bases). Between the trimmed V and J ends, which lost 4 bases and 5 bases, there was a span of 12 bases. The CDR3 contains 14 residues. Germline CDR1 reads LGHDT; CDR2 reads YNNKEL (reference sequence).